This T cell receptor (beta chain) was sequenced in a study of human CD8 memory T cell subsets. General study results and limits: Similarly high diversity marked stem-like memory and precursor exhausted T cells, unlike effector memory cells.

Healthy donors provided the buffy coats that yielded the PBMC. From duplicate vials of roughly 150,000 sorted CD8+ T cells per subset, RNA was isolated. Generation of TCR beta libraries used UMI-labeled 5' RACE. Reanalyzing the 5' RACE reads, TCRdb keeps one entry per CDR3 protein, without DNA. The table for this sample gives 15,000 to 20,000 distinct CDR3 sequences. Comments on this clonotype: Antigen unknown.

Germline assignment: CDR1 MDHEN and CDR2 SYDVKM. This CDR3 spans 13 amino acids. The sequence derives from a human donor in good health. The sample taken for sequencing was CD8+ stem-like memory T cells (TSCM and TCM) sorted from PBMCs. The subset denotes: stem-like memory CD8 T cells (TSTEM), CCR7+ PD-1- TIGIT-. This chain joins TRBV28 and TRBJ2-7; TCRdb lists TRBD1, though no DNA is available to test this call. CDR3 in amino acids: CATQGDRSYEQYF.